These 8 T cell receptor beta chains were sequenced from one sample in a study of shared clonotypes between healthy human individuals (dated by TCRdb to about 2020). Receptor amplification or capture employed the immunoSEQ multiplex PCR assay. TCRdb took over this immuneACCESS table, retaining in-frame rearrangements with V and J assigned. Such tables are incomplete; in checked studies, under half of the missing clones stem from an unresolved V gene, and the remainder is unexplained. Counted in this sample were over a million clones; approximately 98% of them appeared once. The ten largest clones represent about 0.45% of the sample. Sequencing was performed on naive CD4+ T cells sorted from blood. The cell subset or site label here, explained by the study, means: CD45RA+ positively selected. The receptors shown here come from a young man in good health.

This chain joins TRBV18 and TRBJ1-1, with a tentative D call TRBD1 (6 bases). Germline assignment: CDR1 KGHSH and CDR2 LQKENI. V lost 1 base and J 1 base, leaving 10 bases between the germline ends. CDR3 length: 15 amino acids. The chain's CDR3 is CASSPLWTENTEAFF. The CDR3 DNA sequence: TGTGCCAGCTCACCACTCTGGACAGAGAACACTGAAGCTTTCTTT.

The chain links TRBV5-1 to TRBJ2-7; either TRBD1 or TRBD2 may supply D (5 bases each). Germline V lookup: CDR1 SGHRS, CDR2 YFSETQ. V was trimmed by 4 bases and J by 2 bases, leaving 10 bases between them. The CDR3 totals 13 residues. The DNA for the CDR3 is TGCGCCAGCAGCCGCCCGGGACCCTACGAGCAGTACTTC. It yields the protein CASSRPGPYEQYF.

The rearrangement links TRBV6-5 to TRBJ2-7, with D unresolved. The CDR3 length is 11 residues. Germline CDR1 reads MNHEY; CDR2 reads SVGAGI. Trimming removed 4 bases at V and 4 bases at J, with 5 bases between. This chain's CDR3 is CASSSQYEQYF. CDR3 DNA: TGTGCCAGCAGTTCTCAGTACGAGCAGTACTTC.

The chain has TRBV9 and TRBJ2-5; no reliable D call. The CDR3 spans 15 residues. Germline V CDR1 and CDR2: SGDLS, YYNGEE. With 4 bases removed from V and 1 base from J, the gap between germline ends came to 14 bases. The CDR3 loop reads CASSLLGNFQETQYF. The CDR3 nucleotides are TGTGCCAGCAGCTTGTTGGGAAACTTCCAAGAGACCCAGTACTTC.

This sequence joins TRBV7-9 and TRBJ2-6; D not certain. V was pared by 5 bases and J by 7 bases, with 9 bases between. The CDR3 is made up of 13 amino acids. The germline V gene encodes CDR1 SEHNR and CDR2 FQNEAQ (reference sequence). CDR3 in amino acids: CASSLPVANVLTF. The CDR3, as DNA: TGTGCCAGCAGCCTACCAGTAGCCAACGTCCTGACTTTC.

This chain connects TRBV5-4 to TRBJ2-7; 8 bases map to TRBD1. The junction had 5 bases not matched to a gene; V was cut back by 2 bases and J by 4 bases. The CDR3 covers 14 residues. CDR1 and CDR2 from the germline V gene are SGHNT and YYREEE (reference sequence). The CDR3 loop reads CASSFGTGDYEQYF. CDR3 bases: TGTGCCAGCAGCTTCGGGACAGGTGATTACGAGCAGTACTTC.

This clone was seen just once. The rearrangement joins TRBV6-5 to TRBJ2-3; D is unresolved. Germline lookup yields CDR1 MNHEY and CDR2 SVGAGI. V lost 6 bases and J lost 2, with 15 bases in between. The CDR3 covers 15 residues. DNA for the CDR3: TGTGCCAGCAGACCCCTTAGAATACACACAGATACGCAGTATTTT. The encoded protein is CASRPLRIHTDTQYF.

The chain joins TRBV2 to TRBJ2-1; 7 positions match TRBD2. Trimming cost V 7 bases and J 5 bases; bases outside gene matches: 11. The germline V gene encodes CDR1 SNHLY and CDR2 FYNNEI. CDR3 size: 15 residues. For the CDR3, the DNA is TGTGCCAGCACCCAGCGGGACTTCCCGGACAATGAGCAGTTCTTC. Its protein product is CASTQRDFPDNEQFF.